This T cell receptor beta chain came from a study of blood T cell repertoires in COVID-19. Whole-study context: Researchers got acute and convalescent COVID-19 samples from the United States, Italy and Spain.

Libraries were prepared by immunoSEQ multiplex PCR; TCRdb keeps only in-frame clonotypes and omits some of them. The sample lists roughly 150,000 clones, 70% to 90% occurring once. The ends lost 6 bases at V and 5 bases at J; junction bases unmatched: 6. The CDR3 is 13 residues long. CDR1 is ENHRY and CDR2 is SYGVKD in the germline V gene. Sequencing was done on a sample of peripheral blood. V and J are TRBV10-3 and TRBJ2-5; TRBD1 matches 7 bases. This receptor was taken from a woman in her 70s with acute or convalescent COVID-19. In DNA form, the CDR3 reads TGTGCCATCAGCACAGGGGTCGGGGAGACCCAGTACTTC. Encoded protein: CAISTGVGETQYF.